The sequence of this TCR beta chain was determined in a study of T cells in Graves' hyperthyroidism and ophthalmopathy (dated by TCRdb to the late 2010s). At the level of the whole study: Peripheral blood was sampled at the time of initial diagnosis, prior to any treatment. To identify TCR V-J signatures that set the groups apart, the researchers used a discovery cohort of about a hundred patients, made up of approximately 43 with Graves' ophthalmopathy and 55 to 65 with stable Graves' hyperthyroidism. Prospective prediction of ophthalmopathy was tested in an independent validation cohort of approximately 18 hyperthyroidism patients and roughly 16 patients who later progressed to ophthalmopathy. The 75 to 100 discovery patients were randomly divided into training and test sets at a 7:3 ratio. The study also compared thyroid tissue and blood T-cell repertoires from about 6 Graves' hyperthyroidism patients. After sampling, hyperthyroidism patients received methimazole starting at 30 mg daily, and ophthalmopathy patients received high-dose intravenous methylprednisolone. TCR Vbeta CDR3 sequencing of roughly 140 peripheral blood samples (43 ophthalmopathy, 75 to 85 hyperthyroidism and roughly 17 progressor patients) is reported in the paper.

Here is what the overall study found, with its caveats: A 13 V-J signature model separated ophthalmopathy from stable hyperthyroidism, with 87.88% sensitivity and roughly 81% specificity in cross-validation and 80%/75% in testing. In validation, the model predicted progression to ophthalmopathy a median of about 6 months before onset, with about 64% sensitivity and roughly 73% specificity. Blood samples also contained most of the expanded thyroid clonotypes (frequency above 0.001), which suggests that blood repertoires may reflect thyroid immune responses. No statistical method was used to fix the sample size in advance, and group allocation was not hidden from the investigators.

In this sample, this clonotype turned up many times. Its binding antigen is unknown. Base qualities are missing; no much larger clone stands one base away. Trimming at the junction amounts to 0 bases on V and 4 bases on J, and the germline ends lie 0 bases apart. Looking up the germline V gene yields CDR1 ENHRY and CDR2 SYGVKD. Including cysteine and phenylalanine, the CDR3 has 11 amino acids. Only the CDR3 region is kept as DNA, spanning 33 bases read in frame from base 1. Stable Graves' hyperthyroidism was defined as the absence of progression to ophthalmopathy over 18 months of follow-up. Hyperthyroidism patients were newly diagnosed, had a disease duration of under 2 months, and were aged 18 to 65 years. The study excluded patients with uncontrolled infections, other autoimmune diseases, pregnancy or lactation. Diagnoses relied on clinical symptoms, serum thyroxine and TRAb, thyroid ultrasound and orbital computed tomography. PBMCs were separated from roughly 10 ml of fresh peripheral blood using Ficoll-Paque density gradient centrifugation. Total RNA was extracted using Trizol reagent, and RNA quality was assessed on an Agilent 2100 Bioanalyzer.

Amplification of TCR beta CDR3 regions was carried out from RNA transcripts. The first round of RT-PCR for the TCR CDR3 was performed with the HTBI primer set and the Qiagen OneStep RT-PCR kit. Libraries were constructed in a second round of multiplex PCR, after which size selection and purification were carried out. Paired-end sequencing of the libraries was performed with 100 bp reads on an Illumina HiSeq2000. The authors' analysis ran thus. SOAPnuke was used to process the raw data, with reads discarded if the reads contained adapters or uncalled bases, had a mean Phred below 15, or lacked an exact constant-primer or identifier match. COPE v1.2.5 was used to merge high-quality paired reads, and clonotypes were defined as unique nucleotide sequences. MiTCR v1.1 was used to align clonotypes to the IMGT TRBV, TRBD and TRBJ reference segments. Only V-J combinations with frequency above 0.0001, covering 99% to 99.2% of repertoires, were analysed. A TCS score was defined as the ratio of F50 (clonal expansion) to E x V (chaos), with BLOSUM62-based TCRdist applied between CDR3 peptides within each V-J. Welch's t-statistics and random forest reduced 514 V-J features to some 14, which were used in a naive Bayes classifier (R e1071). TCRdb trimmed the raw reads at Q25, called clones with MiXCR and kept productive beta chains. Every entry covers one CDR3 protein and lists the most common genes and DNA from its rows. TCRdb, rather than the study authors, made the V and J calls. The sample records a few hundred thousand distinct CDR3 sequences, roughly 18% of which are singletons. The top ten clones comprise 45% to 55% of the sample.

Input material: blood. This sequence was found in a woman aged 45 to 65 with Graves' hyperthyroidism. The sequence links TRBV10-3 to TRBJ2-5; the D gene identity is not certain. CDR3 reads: CAISESETQYF. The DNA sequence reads TGTGCCATCAGTGAGTCAGAGACCCAGTACTTC.